These 10 T cell receptor beta chains share one sample of origin, sequenced in a study of blood T cell repertoires in COVID-19 (dated by TCRdb to 2020 to 2021). Libraries were prepared through the immunoSEQ multiplex PCR assay. The table comes from immuneACCESS by way of TCRdb, which keeps in-frame sequences with V and J called. Part of the clones is missing from these tables; in studies checked, under half for an unresolved V gene and the rest for unknown reasons. This sample has some 190,000 clones in its table, and about 80% of those were observed once. The biggest ten clones account for about 6.3% of the sample. The specimen was peripheral blood. These receptor sequences come from a man between 60 and 70 years old with acute or convalescent COVID-19.

The genes are TRBV13 and TRBJ2-1, with 8 bases that match TRBD2. CDR1 is PRHDT, CDR2 FYEKMQ, per germline (reference sequence). The CDR3 contains 15 residues. Trimming removed 4 bases from V and 4 bases from J; junction bases left unmatched: 6. The CDR3 DNA is TGTGCCAGCAGCTCCGGGGGGGCGAAATACAATGAGCAGTTCTTC. It is translated as CASSSGGAKYNEQFF.

V usage is TRBV18 and J usage is TRBJ1-5, with 8 bases fitting TRBD1. V dropped 3 bases and J dropped 7; count of bases not matched to a gene: 8. CDR3 length: 15 amino acids. Looked up from germline, CDR1 is KGHSH and CDR2 is LQKENI. The CDR3 DNA reads as TGTGCCAGCTCACCGGAAAACAGGGGGTTACAGCCCCAGCATTTT. Translated: CASSPENRGLQPQHF.

This clone was counted only a few times. The chain joins TRBV5-6 to TRBJ2-2; 9 nucleotides agree with TRBD2. Germline loops: CDR1 SGHDT, CDR2 YYEEEE. This CDR3 is 16 amino acids long. Trimming removed 3 bases from V and 1 base from J; junction bases left unmatched: 4. In DNA, the CDR3 is TGTGCCAGCAGCTCCGTAGCGGGGGAGAACACCGGGGAGCTGTTTTTT. Translated: CASSSVAGENTGELFF.

The V gene is TRBV3-1 (or the pseudogene TRBV3-2), the J gene TRBJ1-1; D is uncertain. Germline CDR1 reads LGHDT; CDR2 reads YNNKEL (reference sequence). The germline V and J ends were trimmed by 11 bases and 6 bases, with 13 bases remaining between them. The CDR3 totals 11 residues. The CDR3 nucleotides are TGTGCCGGAGGAATGGGTCCTGAAGCTTTCTTT. Its protein is CAGGMGPEAFF.

The chain employs TRBV5-1 and TRBJ1-4; 7 bases agree with TRBD1. Losses at the gene ends were 2 bases for V and 5 bases for J; bases not matched to a gene: 9. The CDR3 covers 16 residues. Germline values: CDR1 SGHRS, CDR2 YFSETQ. Here the CDR3 reads CASSLTGTEKNEKLFF. CDR3 nucleotides: TGCGCCAGCAGCTTAACCGGGACAGAAAAGAATGAAAAACTGTTTTTT.

As to this clone: The sample holds other DNA sequences that translate to the same CDR3. The chain links TRBV27 to TRBJ2-3, with a tentative D call TRBD1 (6 bases). Trimming took 6 bases from V and 2 from J, leaving 9 bases between them. CDR3 length equals 13 residues. Germline V lookup: CDR1 MNHEY, CDR2 SMNVEV (reference sequence). Here the CDR3 reads CASRRGITDTQYF. CDR3 DNA sequence: TGTGCCAGCAGAAGGGGGATCACAGATACGCAGTATTTT.

This chain joins TRBV2 and TRBJ2-7; 8 bases map to TRBD2. The CDR3 covers 15 residues. V shed 4 bases and J 2 bases; nucleotides not matched to a gene: 7. Germline CDR1 SNHLY, CDR2 FYNNEI. The CDR3 spells CASSVALAEPYEQYF. CDR3 in DNA: TGTGCCAGCAGTGTCGCACTAGCGGAACCCTACGAGCAGTACTTC.

The rearrangement joins TRBV28 to TRBJ2-1; 13 bases are a match to TRBD2. Germline assignment: CDR1 MDHEN and CDR2 SYDVKM. This CDR3 comprises 17 residues. With 5 bases clipped from V and 8 bases from J, the junction kept 12 bases outside the gene matches. The DNA of the CDR3 is TGTGCCAGCAGTATGGGACTAGCGGGGTCGTGGAAGGATGAGCAGTTCTTC. Its protein is CASSMGLAGSWKDEQFF.

The rearrangement links TRBV7-6 to TRBJ2-1, with TRBD2 matching over 9 bases. Germline lookup yields CDR1 SGHVS and CDR2 FNYEAQ. This CDR3 region has 16 residues. V was clipped by 0 bases and J by 4 bases; unmatched bases: 4. The CDR3 nucleotides are TGTGCCAGCAGCTTAGCCCTAGCGGGGAAGTACAATGAGCAGTTCTTC. Amino acid sequence: CASSLALAGKYNEQFF.

This chain joins TRBV20-1 and TRBJ2-3, with 8 bases that match TRBD2. V lost 3 bases, J lost 3 bases, and 5 bases stayed unmatched. The CDR3 runs 14 residues. The germline gives CDR1 DFQATT, CDR2 SNEGSKA (reference sequence). The CDR3 DNA sequence: TGCAGTGCTAGTAAGCGGGGGTTAACAGATACGCAGTATTTT. Translated: CSASKRGLTDTQYF.